The text below deals with one T cell receptor (beta chain). Its antigen is undetermined. The data were taken from a study of shared clonotypes between healthy human individuals. Study-level findings and limits: The four-donor shared clonotypes exceeded non-shared clonotypes in generation probability, with non-shared ones scoring lower.

Assay used: immunoSEQ multiplex PCR; TCRdb lists only in-frame clones, some missing. The sample consists of about a million clones, roughly 70% of them appearing once. Every donor was a Caucasian adult from Nashville, Tennessee. CD4+ cells yielded CD45RA+ naive and CD45RA-negative memory subsets. Trimming at V came to 2 bases and at J to 6 bases, leaving 15 bases not matched to a gene. The CDR3 loop spans 17 amino acids. Looked up from germline, CDR1 is SGHTA and CDR2 is FQGNSA. V gene TRBV7-2 combines with J gene TRBJ1-2, with TRBD1 identical over 7 bases. Sequencing was done on a sample of memory CD4+ T cells sorted from blood. Subset given: CD45RA-negative fraction. This sequence originates from a man aged 18 to 35 in good health. CDR3 region: CASSLRGQHVLNNGYTF. The CDR3 region has the DNA TGTGCCAGCAGCTTAAGGGGACAGCACGTCCTGAATAATGGCTACACCTTC.